This entry lists 25 T cell receptor beta chains sequenced from one sample in a study of early T cells in non-severe SARS-CoV-2 infection. TCRdb fed the 5' RACE reads into MiXCR, producing one record per CDR3 protein. There are about 46,000 distinct CDR3 sequences in the sample; approximately 5.1% occur only once, and about 5.4% lies in the top ten. This sample comprised whole blood, obtained at baseline. The receptors shown here come from an adult who was a healthcare worker with PCR-confirmed SARS-CoV-2 infection or an uninfected control (not recorded which).

This clonotype has at least ten counts. The chain links TRBV10-2 to TRBJ1-1; possible D gene TRBD1, 5 bases. Trimming shortened V by 0 bases and J by 5 bases, and 10 bases separated the two germline ends. In germline, CDR1 is WSHSY, CDR2 SAAADI. This CDR3 has 14 residues. The CDR3 DNA reads TGCGCCAGCAGTGAGTCGAGGGGAAGTACTGAAGCTTTCTTT. This translates into CASSESRGSTEAFF.

This clonotype was found many times. This chain connects TRBV10-3 to TRBJ2-7, with TRBD1 matching over 7 bases. CDR3 length: 14 residues. The germline V gene encodes CDR1 ENHRY and CDR2 SYGVKD. Trimming took 4 bases from V and 4 from J; bases not matched to a gene: 7. CDR3 amino acids: CAISVGGQVYEQYF. Here the CDR3 DNA reads TGTGCCATCAGTGTGGGCGGACAGGTTTACGAGCAGTACTTC.

This clonotype occurred a few times. The chain recombines TRBV2 with TRBJ2-1, with a weak D call TRBD2 (6 bases). Per germline, CDR1 SNHLY and CDR2 FYNNEI. The CDR3 is 12 residues long. V lost 9 bases to trimming and J lost 8 bases, with 14 bases between them. The CDR3 region has the DNA TGTGCCAGTGGGACTTTCGCCTATGAGCAGTTCTTC. As protein: CASGTFAYEQFF.

The CDR3 here is CASSSEEETQYF. The CDR3 nucleotides read TGTGCCAGCAGCTCCGAGGAAGAGACCCAGTACTTC. J is TRBJ2-5 and V is TRBV11-3; D remains unclear. V lost 4 bases to trimming and J lost 3 bases, with 6 bases between them. The CDR3 consists of 12 residues. CDR1 is SGHNT and CDR2 is YENEEA in the germline V gene.

This clonotype was recorded at least ten times. CDR3 coding DNA: TGTGCCAGCATCCCAGGGACAGGGGGTTCACCCCTCCACTTT. Its protein product is CASIPGTGGSPLHF. The chain joins TRBV6-6 to TRBJ1-6, with 11 bases identical to TRBD1. CDR3 length equals 14 residues. Germline trimming cut 7 bases from V and 9 bases from J; bases unmatched to any gene: 5. Germline V gene data show CDR1 as MNHNY and CDR2 as SVGAGI (reference sequence).

This clonotype showed up many times. The chain joins TRBV4-1 to TRBJ1-1; D is undetermined. Looked up from germline, CDR1 is MGHRA and CDR2 is YSYEKL. CDR3 size: 14 residues. V gave up 1 base and J gave up 3 bases, with 9 bases separating them. The CDR3 nucleotides read TGCGCCAGCAGCCAAGGCCCCCGCCACACTGAAGCTTTCTTT. It encodes CASSQGPRHTEAFF.

Only a few counts were recorded for this clonotype. This chain joins TRBV6-5 and TRBJ1-5; 7 nucleotides agree with TRBD1. Germline CDR1 MNHEY, CDR2 SVGAGI. The length of the CDR3 is 15 residues. After removal of 4 bases from V and 5 bases from J, the junction contained 8 bases not matched to a gene. This CDR3 reads CASSSSGGLHQPQHF. The CDR3 DNA is TGTGCCAGCAGTTCCTCAGGGGGACTACATCAGCCCCAGCATTTT.

This clonotype was recorded at least ten times. V is TRBV3-1 and J is TRBJ1-1, with 7 bases lining up with TRBD1. CDR3 length equals 15 residues. V trimming: 1 base; J trimming: 6 bases; junction bases outside the gene matches: 8. CDR1 and CDR2 from the germline V gene are LGHDT and YNNKEL (reference sequence). This CDR3 is CASSQVTGARAEAFF. The CDR3, as DNA: TGTGCCAGCAGCCAAGTTACAGGGGCGCGCGCTGAAGCTTTCTTT.

Only a few counts were recorded for this clonotype. The CDR3 region is CASSLGQTGNQPQHF. CDR3 nucleotide sequence: TGTGCCAGCAGTTTAGGGCAGACAGGGAACCAGCCCCAGCATTTT. This chain joins TRBV12-3 or TRBV12-4 and TRBJ1-5; TRBD1 matches at 7 bases. The CDR3 sequence is 15 residues long. The J segment lost 7 bases and the V segment lost 1 base, leaving 7 bases of the junction unmatched.

This clonotype was counted at least ten times. The chain is built from TRBV2 and TRBJ2-1, with 8 positions matching TRBD2. After removal of 6 bases from V and 10 bases from J, the junction contained 5 bases not matched to a gene. The CDR3 consists of 12 residues. Germline CDR1 SNHLY, CDR2 FYNNEI. The CDR3 is CASRLIAGEQFF. The CDR3 coding sequence is TGTGCCAGCAGGCTAATAGCGGGAGAGCAGTTCTTC. Complete variable domain (other parts from reference TRBV2 and TRBJ2-1): EPEVTQTPSHQVTQMGQEVILRCVPISNHLYFYWYRQILGQKVEFLVSFYNNEISEKSEIFDDQFSVERPDGSNFTLKIRSTKLEDSAMYFCASRLIAGEQFFGPGTRLTVL.

This clonotype was observed at least ten times. This chain links TRBV20-1 with TRBJ2-2; D is unclear. V was cut by 3 bases and J by 2 bases, with 10 bases left in between. Germline assignment: CDR1 DFQATT and CDR2 SNEGSKA (reference sequence). CDR3 length: 14 residues. The CDR3 nucleotides read TGCAGTGCTAGTTCCTGGGATAACACCGGGGAGCTGTTTTTT. Its protein is CSASSWDNTGELFF.

This clonotype occurred many times. The genes are TRBV7-8 and TRBJ1-4; 8 bases agree with TRBD1. The CDR3 length is 17 residues. V lost 5 bases to trimming and J lost 2 bases; unmatched junction nucleotides: 10. The V gene's germline CDR1 is SGHVS and CDR2 FQNEAQ. CDR3 DNA: TGTGCCAGCAGCGAAGACAGGGGAGTGAAGACTAATGAAAAACTGTTTTTT. Amino acid sequence: CASSEDRGVKTNEKLFF.

This clonotype was recorded a few times. The rearrangement links TRBV29-1 to TRBJ2-7; D gene ambiguous. The CDR3 contains 13 residues. Germline CDR1 SQVTM, CDR2 ANQGSEA. V gave up 1 base and J gave up 4 bases, with 11 bases separating them. The CDR3 protein is CSVEVESEYEQYF. The CDR3 DNA sequence: TGCAGCGTTGAAGTAGAGTCGGAATACGAGCAGTACTTC.

The chain joins TRBV27 to TRBJ1-5, with D unresolved. The V gene lost 5 bases and the J gene lost 0 bases, with 5 bases spanning the gap. Germline CDR1 and CDR2: MNHEY and SMNVEV (reference sequence). The CDR3 extends over 13 amino acids. The CDR3 nucleotides read TGTGCCAGCAGTCAAATTAGCAATCAGCCCCAGCATTTT. Its protein product is CASSQISNQPQHF.

This clonotype was picked up many times. CDR3 sequence reads: CATTGGEQYF. Here the CDR3 DNA reads TGTGCCACCACAGGGGGCGAGCAGTACTTC. The V gene is TRBV24-1, the J gene TRBJ2-7; TRBD1 matches at 7 bases. The CDR3 has 10 residues. J was trimmed by 6 bases and V by 8 bases; bases with no gene match: 0. Germline V gives CDR1 KGHDR, CDR2 SFDVKD.

This clonotype was counted a few times. The chain joins TRBV2 to TRBJ2-3, with unresolved D. Trimming shortened V by 5 bases and J by 4 bases, and 7 bases separated the two germline ends. CDR3 size: 12 residues. The V gene's germline CDR1 is SNHLY and CDR2 FYNNEI. The CDR3 is CASSWTPDTQYF. CDR3 DNA: TGTGCCAGCAGTTGGACCCCAGATACGCAGTATTTT.

This clonotype was seen many times. The genes are TRBV18 and TRBJ2-1, with D possibly being TRBD1 or TRBD2 (5 bases each). This CDR3 has 16 amino acids. Trimming took 6 bases from V and 4 from J, leaving 19 bases between them. Germline V gene data show CDR1 as KGHSH and CDR2 as LQKENI. The CDR3 here is CASSRRGAMAYNEQFF. The DNA for the CDR3 is TGTGCCAGCTCCCGGCGAGGGGCTATGGCGTACAATGAGCAGTTCTTC.

Many counts were recorded for this clonotype. The chain has TRBV28 and TRBJ1-5, with a weak D call TRBD1 (5 bases). Germline values: CDR1 MDHEN, CDR2 SYDVKM. The CDR3 spans 15 residues. V lost 5 bases and J 1 base, leaving 12 bases between the germline ends. CDR3 in DNA: TGTGCCAGCAGTCATGGGGACCTAAGCAATCAGCCCCAGCATTTT. This sequence encodes CASSHGDLSNQPQHF.

The chain recombines TRBV27 with TRBJ2-1; 8 nucleotides match TRBD2. CDR1 MNHEY and CDR2 SMNVEV come from the germline V gene (reference sequence). The CDR3 has 15 amino acids. V lost 3 bases to trimming and J lost 7 bases; unmatched junction nucleotides: 8. The CDR3 coding sequence is TGTGCCAGCAGTTTTGGGGCGGGAGGAGTAAATGAGCAGTTCTTC. Its translation: CASSFGAGGVNEQFF.

This clonotype was seen only a few times. This chain links TRBV18 with TRBJ2-5; 10 bases line up with TRBD1. The CDR3 length is 16 residues. J gave up 3 bases and V 3 bases, and 7 bases lay outside the gene matches. Per germline, CDR1 KGHSH and CDR2 LQKENI. The CDR3 coding sequence is TGTGCCAGCTCACCGTACGGGACAGGGGCTAAAGAGACCCAGTACTTC. It specifies CASSPYGTGAKETQYF.

The table lists this clonotype with a few counts. For the CDR3, the DNA is TGTGCCAGCAGTGAAATGGGAGTCAATCAGCCCCAGCATTTT. Translated, it gives CASSEMGVNQPQHF. The chain carries TRBV6-1 and TRBJ1-5; D is undetermined. The V gene's germline CDR1 is MNHNS and CDR2 SASEGT. CDR3 size: 14 residues. Trimming removed 2 bases from V and 3 bases from J, with 8 bases in between.

This clonotype was counted ten times or more. The chain carries TRBV5-1 and TRBJ2-5, with 10 bases lining up with TRBD1. The CDR3 runs to 15 residues. The trim removed 4 bases at V and 5 bases at J, leaving 8 bases unmatched. Germline V CDR1 and CDR2: SGHRS, YFSETQ. The CDR3, as DNA: TGCGCCAGCAGCGGGGGACAGGGGCCTCAGGAGACCCAGTACTTC. This sequence encodes CASSGGQGPQETQYF. Complete variable domain (other parts from reference TRBV5-1 and TRBJ2-5): KAGVTQTPRYLIKTRGQQVTLSCSPISGHRSVSWYQQTPGQGLQFLFEYFSETQRNKGNFPGRFSGRQFSNSRSEMNVSTLELGDSALYLCASSGGQGPQETQYFGPGTRLLVL.

The gene calls are TRBV7-9 and TRBJ1-2, with a weak D call TRBD1 (6 bases). V lost 7 bases and J lost 8, with 23 bases in between. Germline V gene lookup returns CDR1 SEHNR and CDR2 FQNEAQ (reference sequence). The CDR3 consists of 15 residues. The CDR3 is CASNLEGPGGDGYTF. Here the CDR3 DNA reads TGTGCCAGCAACCTCGAGGGGCCCGGGGGCGACGGCTACACCTTC.

In this sample, this clonotype turned up many times. The gene calls are TRBV20-1 and TRBJ2-5; D possibly matches TRBD1 or TRBD2 (5 bases each). In germline, CDR1 is DFQATT, CDR2 SNEGSKA (reference sequence). Trimming cost V 5 bases and J 4 bases, with 8 bases left between them. The CDR3 covers 11 residues. The CDR3 bases are TGCAGTGCTGGGGACCTAGAGACCCAGTACTTC. This sequence encodes CSAGDLETQYF.

This rearrangement joins TRBV28 to TRBJ2-1; 8 positions match TRBD2. The V gene end was trimmed by 8 bases and the J gene end by 3 bases; junction bases not matched to a gene: 9. Germline CDR1 is MDHEN and CDR2 is SYDVKM. The CDR3 contains 15 residues. CDR3 sequence: CASAKGGRIYNEQFF. The CDR3, as DNA: TGTGCCAGCGCGAAAGGCGGGAGGATCTACAATGAGCAGTTCTTC.